One T cell receptor (beta chain) is described in this entry. What it recognizes is unknown. This record comes from a study of cytomegalovirus exposure and HLA in healthy donors. About the research overall: Within the Caucasian-associated ancestry cluster were roughly 81% of the 350 to 400 genotyped donors.

Each donor was nominally healthy when sampled (though unrecorded immune exposures were likely). With 60 Vbeta and 13 Jbeta primers, the PCR was carried out. TCRdb keeps only in-frame clones here, not all; method: immunoSEQ multiplex PCR. The table includes roughly 100,000 clones, 12% to 15% detected once. General study results and limits: Later analysis identified a missense DCLRE1C variant that was linked to TCR beta V- and J-gene trimming. Rare TCR sequences predominated, though certain public TCRs were found in many donors.

CDR3 length equals 16 residues. Germline CDR1 reads MDHEN; CDR2 reads SYDVKM. With V trimmed by 2 bases and J by 5 bases, 6 bases remained unmatched. This sequence was found in a female donor in good health and CMV-seronegative. Sequencing used PBMCs. The gene calls are TRBV28 and TRBJ2-5; TRBD2 aligns across 12 bases. The DNA of the CDR3 is TGTGCCAGCAGTTTAGGGACTAGCGGGTCTCGGGAGACCCAGTACTTC. It translates to CASSLGTSGSRETQYF.